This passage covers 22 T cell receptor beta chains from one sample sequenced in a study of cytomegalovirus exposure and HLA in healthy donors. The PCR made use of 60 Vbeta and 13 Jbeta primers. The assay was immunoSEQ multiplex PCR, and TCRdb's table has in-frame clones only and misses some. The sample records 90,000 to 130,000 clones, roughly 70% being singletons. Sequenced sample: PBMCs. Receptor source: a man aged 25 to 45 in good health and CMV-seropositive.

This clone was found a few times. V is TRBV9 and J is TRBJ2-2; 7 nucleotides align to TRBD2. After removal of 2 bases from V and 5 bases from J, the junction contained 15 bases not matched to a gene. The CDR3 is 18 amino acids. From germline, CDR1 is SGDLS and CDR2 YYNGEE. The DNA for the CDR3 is TGTGCCAGCAGCGTCCCCTTAAGAGCGGGGAGGGGTACCGGGGAGCTGTTTTTT. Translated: CASSVPLRAGRGTGELFF.

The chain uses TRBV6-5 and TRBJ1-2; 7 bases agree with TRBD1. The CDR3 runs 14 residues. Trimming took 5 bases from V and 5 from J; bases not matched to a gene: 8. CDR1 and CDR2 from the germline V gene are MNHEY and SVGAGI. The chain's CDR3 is CASSTRDSKYGYTF. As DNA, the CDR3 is TGTGCCAGCAGTACAAGGGACAGCAAATATGGCTACACCTTC.

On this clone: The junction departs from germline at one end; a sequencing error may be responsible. CDR3 region: CASSYALGLLSHEQYF. The CDR3 DNA reads TGTGCCAGCAGTTACGCACTCGGACTCCTCTCCCACGAGCAGTACTTC. The gene calls are TRBV28 and TRBJ2-5, with D possibly matching TRBD2 (5 bases). The J call is uncertain, as TRBJ2-7 better fits the DNA end. In germline, CDR1 is MDHEN, CDR2 SYDVKM. The CDR3 has 16 residues.

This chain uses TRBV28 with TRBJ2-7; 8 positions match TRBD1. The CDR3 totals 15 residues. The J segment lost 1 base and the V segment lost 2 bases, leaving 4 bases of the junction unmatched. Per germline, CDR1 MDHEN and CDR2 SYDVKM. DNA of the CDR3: TGTGCCAGCAGTTTAACCTGGACAGGGTCCTACGAGCAGTACGTC. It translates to CASSLTWTGSYEQYV.

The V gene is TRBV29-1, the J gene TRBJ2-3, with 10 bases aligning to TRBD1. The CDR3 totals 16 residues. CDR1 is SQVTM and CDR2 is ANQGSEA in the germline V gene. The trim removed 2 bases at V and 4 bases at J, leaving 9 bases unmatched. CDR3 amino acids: CSVESGGTGVPDTQYF. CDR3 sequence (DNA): TGCAGCGTTGAATCGGGGGGGACAGGGGTCCCAGATACGCAGTATTTT.

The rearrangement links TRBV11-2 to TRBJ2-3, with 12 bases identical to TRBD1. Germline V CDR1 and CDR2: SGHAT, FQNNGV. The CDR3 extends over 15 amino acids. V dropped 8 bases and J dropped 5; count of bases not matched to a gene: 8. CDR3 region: CASRRDRGPEDTQYF. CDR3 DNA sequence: TGTGCCAGCCGCCGGGACAGGGGGCCTGAAGATACGCAGTATTTT.

The CDR3 here is CASSTTGVVGQAFF. In nucleotides, the CDR3 is TGTGCCAGTAGTACGACAGGGGTTGTAGGGCAAGCTTTCTTT. The chain joins TRBV19 to TRBJ1-1, with 8 nucleotides matching TRBD1. Germline V gene data show CDR1 as LNHDA and CDR2 as SQIVND (reference sequence). The junction had 10 bases not matched to a gene; V was cut back by 4 bases and J by 9 bases. This CDR3 spans 14 amino acids.

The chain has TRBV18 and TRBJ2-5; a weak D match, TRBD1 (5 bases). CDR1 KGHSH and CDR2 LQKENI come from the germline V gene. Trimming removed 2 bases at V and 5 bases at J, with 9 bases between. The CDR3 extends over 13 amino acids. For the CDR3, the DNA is TGTGCCAGCTCACCAGGGGCCGCGGAGACCCAGTACTTC. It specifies CASSPGAAETQYF.

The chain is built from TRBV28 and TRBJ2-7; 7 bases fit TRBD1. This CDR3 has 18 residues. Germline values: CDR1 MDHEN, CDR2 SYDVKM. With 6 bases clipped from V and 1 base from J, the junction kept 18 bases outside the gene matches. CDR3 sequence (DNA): TGTGCCAGCAGGCCAGCCGGGACAGCTAATAGGATGTCCTACGAGCAGTACGTC. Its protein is CASRPAGTANRMSYEQYV.

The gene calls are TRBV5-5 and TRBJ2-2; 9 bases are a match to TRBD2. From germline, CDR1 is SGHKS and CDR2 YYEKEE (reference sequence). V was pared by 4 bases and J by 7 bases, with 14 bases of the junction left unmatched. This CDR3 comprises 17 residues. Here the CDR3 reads CASSVRLAGTRDGELFF. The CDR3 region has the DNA TGTGCCAGCAGCGTAAGGCTAGCGGGAACCCGCGACGGGGAGCTGTTTTTT.

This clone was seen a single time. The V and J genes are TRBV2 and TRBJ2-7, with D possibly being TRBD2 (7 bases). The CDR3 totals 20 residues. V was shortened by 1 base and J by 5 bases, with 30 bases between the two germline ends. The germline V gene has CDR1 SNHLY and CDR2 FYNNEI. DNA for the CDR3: TGTGCCAGCAGTGAAGGTGATTGGGGGGGGCCAAAGCTGGTGCTCCACGAGCAGTACTTC. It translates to CASSEGDWGGPKLVLHEQYF. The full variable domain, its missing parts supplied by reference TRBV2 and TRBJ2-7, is EPEVTQTPSHQVTQMGQEVILRCVPISNHLYFYWYRQILGQKVEFLVSFYNNEISEKSEIFDDQFSVERPDGSNFTLKIRSTKLEDSAMYFCASSEGDWGGPKLVLHEQYFGPGTRLTVT.

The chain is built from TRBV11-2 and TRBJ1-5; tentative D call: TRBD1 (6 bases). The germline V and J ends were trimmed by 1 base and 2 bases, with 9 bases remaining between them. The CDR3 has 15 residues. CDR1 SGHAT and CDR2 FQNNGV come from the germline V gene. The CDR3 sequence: CASSLGGGGNQPQHF. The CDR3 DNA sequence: TGTGCCAGCAGCTTAGGGGGGGGCGGCAATCAGCCCCAGCATTTT.

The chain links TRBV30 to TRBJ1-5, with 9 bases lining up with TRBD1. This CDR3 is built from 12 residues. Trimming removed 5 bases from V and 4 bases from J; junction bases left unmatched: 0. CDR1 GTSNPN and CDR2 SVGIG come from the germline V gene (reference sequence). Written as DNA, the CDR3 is TGTGCCTGGGGACAGGGGAATCAGCCCCAGCATTTT. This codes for CAWGQGNQPQHF.

CDR3 in amino acids: CASSPVSSQGLTEAFF. As DNA, the CDR3 is TGTGCCAGCTCACCAGTCAGCTCGCAGGGACTCACTGAAGCTTTCTTT. This chain uses TRBV18 with TRBJ1-1, with a weak D call TRBD1 (5 bases). The CDR3 runs to 16 residues. Deletions cut 2 bases from V and 4 bases from J, with 17 bases between. The V gene's germline CDR1 is KGHSH and CDR2 LQKENI.

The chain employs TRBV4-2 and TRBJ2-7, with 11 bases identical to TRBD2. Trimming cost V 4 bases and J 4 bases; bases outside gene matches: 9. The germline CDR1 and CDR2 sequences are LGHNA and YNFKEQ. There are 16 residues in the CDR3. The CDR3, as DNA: TGTGCCAGCAGCCCCTCGACTAGCGGGGCCCTATACGAGCAGTACTTC. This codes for CASSPSTSGALYEQYF.

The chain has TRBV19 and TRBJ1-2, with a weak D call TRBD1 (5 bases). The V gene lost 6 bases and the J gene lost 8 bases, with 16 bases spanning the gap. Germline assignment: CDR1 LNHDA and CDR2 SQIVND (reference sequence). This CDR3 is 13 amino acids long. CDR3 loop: CASSPGTVQGYTF. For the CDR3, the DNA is TGTGCCAGTAGCCCGGGGACTGTTCAGGGCTACACCTTC.

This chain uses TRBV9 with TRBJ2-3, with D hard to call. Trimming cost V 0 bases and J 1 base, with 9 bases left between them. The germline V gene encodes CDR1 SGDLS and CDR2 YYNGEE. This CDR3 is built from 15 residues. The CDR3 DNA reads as TGTGCCAGCAGCGTAGGTGTCACAGGCACAGATACGCAGTATTTT. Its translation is CASSVGVTGTDTQYF.

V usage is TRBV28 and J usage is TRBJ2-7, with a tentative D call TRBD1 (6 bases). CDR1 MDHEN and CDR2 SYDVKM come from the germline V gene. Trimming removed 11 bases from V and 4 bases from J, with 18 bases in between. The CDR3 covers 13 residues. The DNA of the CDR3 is TGTGCCGGCACCCAACAGGGATTTTACGAGCAGTACGTC. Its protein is CAGTQQGFYEQYV.

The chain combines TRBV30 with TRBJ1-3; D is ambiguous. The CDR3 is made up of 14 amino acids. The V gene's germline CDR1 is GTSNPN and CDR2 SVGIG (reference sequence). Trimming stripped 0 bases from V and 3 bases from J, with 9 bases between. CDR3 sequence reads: CAWSVEGFGNTIYF. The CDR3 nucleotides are TGTGCCTGGAGTGTCGAGGGATTTGGAAACACCATATATTTT. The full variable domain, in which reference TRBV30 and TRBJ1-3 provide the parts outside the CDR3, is SQTIHQWPATLVQPVGSPLSLECTVEGTSNPNLYWYRQAAGRGLQLLFYSVGIGQISSEVPQNLSASRPQDRQFILSSKKLLLSDSGFYLCAWSVEGFGNTIYFGEGSWLTVV.

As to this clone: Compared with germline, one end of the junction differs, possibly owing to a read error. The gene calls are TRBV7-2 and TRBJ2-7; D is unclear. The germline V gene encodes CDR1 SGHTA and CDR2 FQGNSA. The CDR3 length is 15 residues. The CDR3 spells CARSLIATSSYEQYF. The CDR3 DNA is TGTGCCCGCAGCTTAATAGCTACGAGCTCCTACGAGCAGTACTTC.

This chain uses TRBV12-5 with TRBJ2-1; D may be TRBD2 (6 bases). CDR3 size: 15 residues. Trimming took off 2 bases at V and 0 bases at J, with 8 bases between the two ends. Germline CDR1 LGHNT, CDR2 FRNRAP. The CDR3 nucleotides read TGTGCTAGTGGTTTGCGGGGGAGCTCCTACAATGAGCAGTTCTTC. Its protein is CASGLRGSSYNEQFF.

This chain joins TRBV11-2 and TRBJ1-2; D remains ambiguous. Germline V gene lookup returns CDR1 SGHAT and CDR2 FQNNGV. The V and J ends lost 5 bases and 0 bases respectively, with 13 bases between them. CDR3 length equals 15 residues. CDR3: CASSEERYANYGYTF. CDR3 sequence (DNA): TGTGCCAGCAGCGAAGAGAGGTACGCTAACTATGGCTACACCTTC. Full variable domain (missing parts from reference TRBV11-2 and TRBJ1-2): EAGVAQSPRYKIIEKRQSVAFWCNPISGHATLYWYQQILGQGPKLLIQFQNNGVVDDSQLPKDRFSAERLKGVDSTLKIQPAKLEDSAVYLCASSEERYANYGYTFGSGTRLTVV.